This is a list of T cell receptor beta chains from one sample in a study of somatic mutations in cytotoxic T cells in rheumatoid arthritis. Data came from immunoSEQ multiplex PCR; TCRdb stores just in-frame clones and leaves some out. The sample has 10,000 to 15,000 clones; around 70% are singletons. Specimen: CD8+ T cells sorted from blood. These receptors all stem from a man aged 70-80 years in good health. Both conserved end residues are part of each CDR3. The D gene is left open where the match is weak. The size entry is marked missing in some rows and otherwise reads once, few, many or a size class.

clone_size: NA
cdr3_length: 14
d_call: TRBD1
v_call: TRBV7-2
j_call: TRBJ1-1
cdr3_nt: TGTGCCAGCAGCACCTGGGACAGGAACACTGAAGCTTTCTTT
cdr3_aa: CASSTWDRNTEAFF

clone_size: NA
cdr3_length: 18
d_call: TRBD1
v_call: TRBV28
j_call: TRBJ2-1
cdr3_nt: TGTGCCAGCAGTCGCAATCGACCGGGACAGGGGCCCTACAATGAGCAGTTCTTC
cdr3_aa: CASSRNRPGQGPYNEQFF

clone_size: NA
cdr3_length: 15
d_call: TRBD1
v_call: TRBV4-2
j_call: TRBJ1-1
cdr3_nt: TGTGCCAGCAGCCCGCAGACAGGGACGAACACTGAAGCTTTCTTT
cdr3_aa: CASSPQTGTNTEAFF

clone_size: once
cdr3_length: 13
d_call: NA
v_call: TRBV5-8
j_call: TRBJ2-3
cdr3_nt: TGTGCCAGCAGCTTGGTCCACACAGATACGCAGTATTTT
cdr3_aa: CASSLVHTDTQYF

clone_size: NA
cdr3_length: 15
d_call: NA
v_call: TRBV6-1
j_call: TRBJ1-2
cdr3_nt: TGTGCCAGCAGTGAAGCGCTTGAGGGGAGCTATGGCTACACCTTC
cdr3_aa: CASSEALEGSYGYTF

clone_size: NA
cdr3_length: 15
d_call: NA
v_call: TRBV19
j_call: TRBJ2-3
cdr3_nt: TGTGCCAGTAGTATAGTTTCAGTTTTCACAGATACGCAGTATTTT
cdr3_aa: CASSIVSVFTDTQYF

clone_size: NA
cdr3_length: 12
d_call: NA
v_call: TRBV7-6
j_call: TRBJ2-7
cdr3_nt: TGTGCCAGCAGCTTAGATAAATACGAGCAGTACTTC
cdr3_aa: CASSLDKYEQYF

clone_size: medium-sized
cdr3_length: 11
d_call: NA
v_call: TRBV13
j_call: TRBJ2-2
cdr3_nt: TGTGCCAGCAGACGTAACGGGGAGCTGTTTTTT
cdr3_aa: CASRRNGELFF

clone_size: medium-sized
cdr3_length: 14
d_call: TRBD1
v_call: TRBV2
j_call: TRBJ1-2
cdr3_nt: TGTGCCAGCAGGTTCCCCGGACAGGCGGATGGCTACACCTTC
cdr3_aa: CASRFPGQADGYTF

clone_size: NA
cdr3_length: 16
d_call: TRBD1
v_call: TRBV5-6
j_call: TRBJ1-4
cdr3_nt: TGTGCCAGCAGCTTGCCCGGGACAGGAGTAAATGAAAAACTGTTTTTT
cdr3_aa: CASSLPGTGVNEKLFF

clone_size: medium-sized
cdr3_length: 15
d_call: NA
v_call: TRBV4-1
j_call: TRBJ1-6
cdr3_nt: TGCGCCAGCAGCCAAGACAGCTCCTATAATTCACCCCTCCACTTT
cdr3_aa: CASSQDSSYNSPLHF